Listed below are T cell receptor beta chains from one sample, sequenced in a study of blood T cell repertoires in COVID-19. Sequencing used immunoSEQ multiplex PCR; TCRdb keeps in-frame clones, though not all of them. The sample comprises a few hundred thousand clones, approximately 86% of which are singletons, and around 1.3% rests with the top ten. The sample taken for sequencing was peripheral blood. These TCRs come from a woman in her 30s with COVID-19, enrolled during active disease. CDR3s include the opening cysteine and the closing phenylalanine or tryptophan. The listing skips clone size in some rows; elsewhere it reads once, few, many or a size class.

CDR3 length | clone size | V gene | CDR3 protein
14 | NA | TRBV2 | CASRERGTSYEQYF
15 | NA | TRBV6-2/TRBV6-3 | CASSWEGVGNQPQHF
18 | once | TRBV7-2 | CASSLASLDLYFTDTQYF
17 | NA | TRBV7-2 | CASSLQGTSGVYNEQFF
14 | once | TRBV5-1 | CASSLDHTGNGYTF
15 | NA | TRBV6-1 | CASSEGSGGAETQYF
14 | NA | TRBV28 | CASSFLSVNTEAFF
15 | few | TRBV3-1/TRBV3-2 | CASSHWDRGRYGYTF
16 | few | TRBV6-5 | CASSWGLDRTNEKLFF
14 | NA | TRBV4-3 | CASSQGLSNQPQHF
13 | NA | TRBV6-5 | CASSSPLLETQYF
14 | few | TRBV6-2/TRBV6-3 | CASSWTSGTYEQYF
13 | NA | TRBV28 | CASLDRAGNTIYF
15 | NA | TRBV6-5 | CASSYSTGVPYEQYF
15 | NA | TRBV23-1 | CASSQSGQGASGYTF
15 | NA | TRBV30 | CAWIPGSSGYNEQFF
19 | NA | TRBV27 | CASSPPFFQQLTSRGEQYF
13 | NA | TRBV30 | CAWSIIAGNIQYF
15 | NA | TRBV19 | CASSIATGGSETQYF
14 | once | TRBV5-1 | CASSLEDRLYGYTF
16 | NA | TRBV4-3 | CASSQDLDRGGGELFF
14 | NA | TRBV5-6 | CASRMRQPNYGYTF
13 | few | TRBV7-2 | CASSSLRHYEQYF
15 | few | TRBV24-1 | CATSDSDPGQGKAFF
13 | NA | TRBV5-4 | CASSLGSGETQYF
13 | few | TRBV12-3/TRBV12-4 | CASRGTGNQPQHF
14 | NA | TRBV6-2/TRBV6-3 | CASSKDSLTGELFF
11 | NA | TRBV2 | CASRVGETQYF
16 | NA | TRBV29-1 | CSVEASGRGVNNEQFF
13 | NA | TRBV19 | CASAGSSGNTIYF
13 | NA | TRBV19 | CASRRQGAYEQYF
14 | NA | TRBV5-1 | CASSLGTGGNTIYF